The TCR beta chain under discussion was sequenced for a study of T cell responses to AZD1222 COVID-19 vaccine. The method was immunoSEQ multiplex PCR; TCRdb's version includes in-frame clones alone and lacks a portion of them. In the table there are about 56,000 clones, 86% of which are singletons. Germline V gives CDR1 MNHEY, CDR2 SVGAGI. The ends were cut back, 3 bases at V and 1 base at J, with 12 bases in the middle. The CDR3 consists of 15 residues. As concerns this clone: Its antigen is not known.

Study-wide results and caveats: Receipt of two AZD1222 doses was followed by a rise in Spike-specific TCR breadth and depth. Baseline serostatus was positive in only a handful of AZD1222 recipients. Reportedly, nearly half the spike-specific TCRs target unmutated variant regions.

The starting material was peripheral blood, obtained 28 days after the second AZD1222 dose. The sequence came from an adult who received the AZD1222 COVID-19 vaccine. This chain uses TRBV6-5 with TRBJ1-1, with D unresolved. The CDR3 nucleotides read TGTGCCAGCAGTTATAGTTCTCTCTCGAACACTGAAGCTTTCTTT. This gives the protein CASSYSSLSNTEAFF.